A selection of T cell receptor beta chains follows, all from one sample in a study of T cells in Graves' hyperthyroidism and ophthalmopathy. TCRdb redid the calling of the multiplex PCR reads with MiXCR, one entry per CDR3 protein. Of hundreds of thousands of distinct CDR3 sequences in the sample, 13% were seen once. Sequenced material: blood. These receptor sequences come from a woman aged 18 to 35 with Graves' hyperthyroidism. CDR3s include the opening cysteine and the closing phenylalanine or tryptophan. D genes are given only for firm matches. Only some rows state a clone size, as once, few, many or a class for expanded clones.

D gene	V gene	J gene	clone size	CDR3 protein	CDR3 DNA
TRBD2	TRBV20-1	TRBJ2-4	few	CSARGSGGIGNIQYF	TGCAGTGCTAGAGGTAGCGGGGGGATCGGAAACATTCAGTACTTC
TRBD2	TRBV7-6	TRBJ2-1	once	CASSLGPSGRFEQFF	TGTGCCAGCAGCTTAGGGCCTAGCGGGAGGTTTGAGCAGTTCTTC
.	TRBV25-1	TRBJ1-1	.	CASSDDPYTEAFF	TGTGCCAGCAGTGATGATCCTTACACTGAAGCTTTCTTT
TRBD1	TRBV29-1	TRBJ2-1	many	CSVEGTGDYNEQFF	TGCAGCGTTGAAGGGACAGGAGACTACAATGAGCAGTTCTTC
.	TRBV6-4	TRBJ2-2	few	CASSKGGEPSGTGELFF	TGTGCCAGCTCCAAAGGGGGGGAACCTTCGGGCACCGGGGAGCTGTTTTTT
.	TRBV18	TRBJ2-2	many	CASSPPAVATGELFF	TGTGCCAGCTCACCACCAGCGGTGGCCACCGGGGAGCTGTTTTTT
TRBD1	TRBV7-3	TRBJ1-1	.	CASSATGGLPEAFF	TGTGCCAGCAGCGCGACAGGGGGCCTCCCTGAAGCTTTCTTT
.	TRBV7-8	TRBJ1-5	many	CASTSGEPQHF	TGTGCCAGCACCTCGGGAGAGCCCCAGCATTTT
TRBD1	TRBV27	TRBJ2-3	few	CASGDRGQGPRTDTQYF	TGTGCCAGCGGCGACCGCGGACAGGGGCCCCGCACAGATACGCAGTATTTT
.	TRBV27	TRBJ2-5	many	CASSFWGRGSETQYF	TGTGCCAGCAGTTTCTGGGGCCGAGGGTCAGAGACCCAGTACTTC
TRBD1	TRBV9	TRBJ2-1	.	CASSVLPTGANNEQFF	TGTGCCAGCAGCGTACTGCCGACAGGGGCCAACAATGAGCAGTTCTTC
.	TRBV18	TRBJ2-7	.	CASSPGRQYEQYF	TGTGCCAGCTCACCAGGAAGGCAGTACGAGCAGTACTTC
TRBD1	TRBV27	TRBJ2-1	few	CASSWAGQGVYNEQFF	TGTGCCAGCAGTTGGGCGGGACAGGGGGTATACAATGAGCAGTTCTTC
TRBD2	TRBV5-1	TRBJ2-5	.	CASSFPRGEETQYF	TGCGCCAGCAGCTTCCCCCGGGGGGAAGAGACCCAGTACTTC
TRBD1	TRBV28	TRBJ1-2	many	CAILEGGGAGGYTF	TGTGCCATCCTGGAGGGAGGGGGCGCGGGTGGCTACACCTTC
TRBD1	TRBV19	TRBJ1-5	few	CASSMRGRNQPQHF	TGTGCCAGTAGTATGAGGGGGCGCAATCAGCCCCAGCATTTT
.	TRBV14	TRBJ2-2	many	CASSPVTSNTGELFF	TGTGCCAGCAGCCCCGTCACCTCGAACACCGGGGAGCTGTTTTTT
.	TRBV5-1	TRBJ1-1	.	CASSRGGLDTEAFF	TGCGCCAGCAGCCGGGGGGGGTTGGACACTGAAGCTTTCTTT
TRBD2	TRBV11-2	TRBJ2-1	many	CASSSRAGGPRGLDEQFF	TGTGCCAGCAGCTCCCGAGCGGGAGGGCCTCGAGGGTTGGATGAGCAGTTCTTC
.	TRBV29-1	TRBJ1-1	many	CSASQVTFTEAFF	TGCAGCGCGTCACAGGTTACCTTCACTGAAGCTTTCTTT
.	TRBV12-5	TRBJ1-1	many	CASGAGIQDTEAFF	TGTGCTAGTGGGGCCGGGATTCAGGACACTGAAGCTTTCTTT
TRBD2	TRBV5-5	TRBJ2-3	many	CASRLREGTDTQYF	TGTGCCAGCCGGCTACGGGAGGGAACAGATACGCAGTATTTT
.	TRBV9	TRBJ1-4	once	CASSVLGGGPATNEKLFF	TGTGCCAGCAGCGTCCTTGGGGGGGGGCCTGCAACTAATGAAAAACTGTTTTTT
.	TRBV3-1	TRBJ1-2	many	CASSQYPPTGPAGYTF	TGTGCCAGCAGCCAATATCCCCCCACAGGTCCAGCGGGCTACACCTTC
.	TRBV28	TRBJ1-4	many	CASSSLGAWDEKLFF	TGTGCCAGCAGTTCTCTGGGGGCGTGGGATGAAAAACTGTTTTTT
TRBD1	TRBV7-8	TRBJ1-1	few	CATLSPGGTEAFF	TGTGCCACACTTTCCCCAGGGGGCACTGAAGCTTTCTTT
TRBD1	TRBV5-1	TRBJ2-7	many	CASSPGQGATHEQYF	TGCGCCAGCAGCCCAGGACAGGGGGCAACCCACGAGCAGTACTTC
TRBD1	TRBV12-3/TRBV12-4	TRBJ2-3	many	CASSPRTGANTDTQYF	TGTGCCAGCAGCCCCCGGACAGGGGCCAACACAGATACGCAGTATTTT
.	TRBV12-3/TRBV12-4	TRBJ1-2	many	CASSLGTPQGGYTF	TGTGCCAGCAGTCTTGGGACACCCCAGGGAGGCTACACCTTC
.	TRBV5-1	TRBJ2-1	many	CASRNPNPYNEQFF	TGCGCCAGCAGAAACCCGAACCCCTACAATGAGCAGTTCTTC
TRBD2	TRBV20-1	TRBJ2-1	many	CSAKRGVRTSGKYEQFF	TGCAGTGCTAAGAGGGGGGTCAGGACTAGCGGGAAATATGAGCAGTTCTTC
.	TRBV2	TRBJ1-5	many	CASSEANGVSDPQHF	TGTGCCAGCAGTGAAGCGAATGGGGTAAGCGACCCCCAGCATTTT
.	TRBV7-8	TRBJ2-7	.	CASSLEARTIDEQYF	TGTGCCAGCAGCTTAGAGGCGAGGACTATTGACGAGCAGTACTTC
.	TRBV7-9	TRBJ2-2	few	CASTAEGQALNTGELFF	TGTGCCAGCACCGCTGAGGGGCAGGCCCTGAACACCGGGGAGCTGTTTTTT
.	TRBV5-1	TRBJ1-4	many	CASSFEPGMGEKLFF	TGCGCCAGCAGCTTTGAACCCGGGATGGGGGAAAAACTGTTTTTT
TRBD1	TRBV9	TRBJ2-1	once	CASSGQGEGEQFF	TGTGCCAGCAGCGGACAGGGGGAGGGTGAGCAGTTCTTC
.	TRBV9	TRBJ1-5	few	CASSGGRGNQPQRF	TGTGCCAGCAGCGGCGGGAGGGGGAATCAGCCCCAGCGTTTT
.	TRBV15	TRBJ1-6	.	CATSRGEGESGSPLHF	TGTGCCACCAGCAGAGGTGAGGGGGAGTCAGGTTCACCCCTCCACTTT
TRBD1	TRBV10-1	TRBJ2-1	many	CASSRQGYNEQFF	TGCGCCAGCAGCCGACAGGGTTACAATGAGCAGTTCTTC
TRBD1	TRBV10-3	TRBJ2-2	.	CAISEAGQGATEGGELFF	TGTGCCATCAGTGAGGCCGGACAGGGGGCCACTGAGGGCGGGGAGCTGTTTTTT
TRBD1	TRBV12-3/TRBV12-4	TRBJ2-5	many	CATGQGMETQYF	TGTGCCACAGGACAGGGGATGGAGACCCAGTACTTC
TRBD1	TRBV4-1	TRBJ2-7	.	CASSQLETGLSEQYF	TGCGCCAGCAGCCAATTGGAGACAGGGCTCTCCGAGCAGTACTTC
TRBD1	TRBV11-2	TRBJ2-7	many	CASSPTGGGYEQYF	TGTGCCAGCAGCCCCACAGGGGGCGGTTACGAGCAGTACTTC
.	TRBV25-1	TRBJ2-7	.	CASSEYGPYGSNEQYF	TGTGCCAGCAGTGAATACGGACCGTACGGATCTAACGAGCAGTACTTC
.	TRBV18	TRBJ1-1	many	CASSPQGTEAFF	TGTGCCAGCTCACCCCAGGGAACTGAAGCTTTCTTT
.	TRBV12-3/TRBV12-4	TRBJ2-1	many	CASSLGHEQFF	TGTGCCAGCAGTTTAGGGCATGAGCAGTTCTTC
.	TRBV20-1	TRBJ1-1	many	CSARPPGIMNTEAFF	TGCAGTGCTAGACCTCCAGGTATTATGAACACTGAAGCTTTCTTT
.	TRBV27	TRBJ2-1	many	CASSLQGQDEQFF	TGTGCCAGCAGTTTACAGGGACAAGATGAGCAGTTCTTC